These T cell receptor beta chains were read from a single sample in a study of blood T cell repertoires in COVID-19. Measured with immunoSEQ multiplex PCR; TCRdb has only the in-frame clones, and not every one. The table records 390,000 or so clones, 85% to 90% of them present only once. The sample was PBMCs or T cells enriched from blood (not recorded which). The receptors originated from a man aged 18-30 years who had recovered from COVID-19. The CDR3 runs from the conserved cysteine through the conserved F or W. Fields, in order: clone size, V gene, J gene, D gene, CDR3 protein, CDR3 DNA. A D gene is named only where the DNA matches it firmly. Size tells how often a clone was seen (once, few, many) or the class of an expanded clone, and some rows leave it out.

.	TRBV3-1/TRBV3-2	TRBJ2-7	.	CASSPGTYLSSYEQYF	TGTGCCAGCAGCCCCGGGACTTACTTAAGCTCCTACGAGCAGTACTTC
.	TRBV6-5	TRBJ2-2	TRBD1	CASKKGASGELFF	TGTGCCAGCAAAAAGGGGGCAAGCGGGGAGCTGTTTTTT
.	TRBV19	TRBJ1-6	.	CASSSVSDSPLHF	TGTGCCAGTAGTTCCGTTTCCGATTCACCCCTCCACTTT
.	TRBV7-2	TRBJ2-7	.	CASSFGIRPEQYF	TGTGCCAGCAGCTTCGGGATCCGCCCCGAGCAGTACTTC
.	TRBV7-9	TRBJ1-5	.	CASSLGDTVNQPQHF	TGTGCCAGCAGCTTAGGGGACACGGTTAATCAGCCCCAGCATTTT
.	TRBV19	TRBJ1-1	TRBD1	CASRSTSQGASVTEAFF	TGTGCCAGTAGAAGTACCAGCCAGGGGGCTAGTGTCACTGAAGCTTTCTTT
.	TRBV23-1	TRBJ2-7	.	CASSQSSLQVYEQYF	TGCGCCAGCAGTCAATCCTCCCTACAGGTCTACGAGCAGTACTTC
.	TRBV5-1	TRBJ2-2	TRBD2	CASSLVGLASGELFF	TGCGCCAGCAGCTTGGTTGGACTAGCGTCCGGGGAGCTGTTTTTT
.	TRBV3-1/TRBV3-2	TRBJ2-5	.	CASSHGAVTETQYF	TGTGCCAGCAGCCATGGGGCCGTGACCGAGACCCAGTACTTC
.	TRBV6-1	TRBJ1-6	.	CASSGRGGEESSYNSPLHF	TGTGCCAGCAGTGGCAGGGGAGGGGAAGAGAGCTCCTATAATTCACCCCTCCACTTT
.	TRBV7-9	TRBJ1-4	.	CASSPYRAGEKLFF	TGTGCCAGCAGCCCATACAGGGCCGGTGAAAAACTGTTTTTT
once	TRBV5-1	TRBJ2-2	TRBD2	CASSLAGYTGELFF	TGCGCCAGCAGCCTAGCGGGATACACCGGGGAGCTGTTTTTT
.	TRBV25-1	TRBJ2-3	.	CASSEPGGSTDTQYF	TGTGCCAGCAGTGAACCTGGCGGAAGCACAGATACGCAGTATTTT
.	TRBV28	TRBJ2-1	TRBD1	CASSWIRGQGPFF	TGTGCCAGCAGTTGGATCCGGGGACAGGGACCGTTCTTC
.	TRBV5-1	TRBJ1-1	.	CASSLQGNTEAFF	TGCGCCAGCAGCTTACAGGGGAACACTGAAGCTTTCTTT
.	TRBV6-2/TRBV6-3	TRBJ1-2	.	CASSGEQGPGANYGYTF	TGTGCCAGCAGTGGAGAACAGGGCCCAGGGGCTAACTATGGCTACACCTTC
once	TRBV10-3	TRBJ2-1	TRBD2	CAIRPRGLAGAGNEQFF	TGTGCCATCAGACCCCGGGGACTAGCGGGGGCGGGGAATGAGCAGTTCTTC
.	TRBV7-2	TRBJ2-1	TRBD2	CASSLGAGDNEQFF	TGTGCCAGCAGCTTAGGAGCGGGGGACAATGAGCAGTTCTTC
.	TRBV18	TRBJ2-7	.	CASSPQAVYEQYF	TGTGCCAGCTCACCACAAGCGGTCTACGAGCAGTACTTC
.	TRBV7-9	TRBJ2-5	TRBD2	CASSPGTSGEYQETQYF	TGTGCCAGCAGCCCCGGGACTAGCGGGGAGTACCAAGAGACCCAGTACTTC
once	TRBV7-7	TRBJ2-7	TRBD2	CASSPGLAGAYEQYF	TGTGCCAGCAGCCCGGGACTAGCGGGAGCCTACGAGCAGTACTTC
once	TRBV30	TRBJ1-1	.	CAWNIRASTEAFF	TGTGCCTGGAATATCAGGGCGAGCACTGAAGCTTTCTTT
few	TRBV10-3	TRBJ1-1	.	CAISESGDIRRAFF	TGTGCCATCAGTGAGTCTGGGGACATACGACGGGCTTTCTTT
.	TRBV4-3	TRBJ2-1	TRBD2	CASSQDISSGGYNEQFF	TGCGCCAGCAGCCAAGATATATCCAGCGGGGGCTACAATGAGCAGTTCTTC
.	TRBV7-3	TRBJ2-3	TRBD2	CASSLWGGGNTDTQYF	TGTGCCAGCAGCTTATGGGGCGGGGGAAACACAGATACGCAGTATTTT
.	TRBV30	TRBJ2-1	TRBD2	CAWSGTAGGYNEQFF	TGTGCCTGGAGTGGCACAGCGGGGGGCTACAATGAGCAGTTCTTC
.	TRBV6-5	TRBJ2-3	.	CASSYSLADTQYF	TGTGCCAGCAGTTACTCCCTAGCAGACACGCAGTATTTT
.	TRBV4-3	TRBJ2-7	TRBD1	CASSLRLDRVGDEQYF	TGCGCCAGCAGCCTCCGACTCGACAGGGTGGGAGACGAGCAGTACTTC
once	TRBV2	TRBJ2-7	.	CASSFSGTLSYEQYF	TGTGCCAGCAGTTTCTCCGGGACTCTTTCCTACGAGCAGTACTTC
once	TRBV7-3	TRBJ2-1	.	CASSDGTSSYNEQFF	TGTGCCAGCAGCGACGGGACTTCATCCTACAATGAGCAGTTCTTC
.	TRBV7-9	TRBJ1-5	.	CASSQEPSNQPQHF	TGTGCCAGCAGCCAAGAGCCGAGCAATCAGCCCCAGCATTTT